This T cell receptor beta chain was recorded in a study of cytomegalovirus exposure and HLA in healthy donors. The study's findings and limits: Immune exposure data for these donors was limited to CMV serostatus.

With respect to this clone: Antigen specificity is unknown.

The PCR contained 60 Vbeta and 13 Jbeta primers. Profiling relied on immunoSEQ multiplex PCR, and the TCRdb table lists in-frame clones only, not all of them. The table for this sample gives tens of thousands of clones. Sequencing input: PBMCs. The receptor's source is a male donor in good health and CMV-seronegative.

The CDR3 loop is CASSTEPGQIYGYTF. CDR3 nucleotide sequence: TGTGCCAGCAGCACAGAACCGGGACAGATCTATGGCTACACCTTC. This sequence joins TRBV5-6 and TRBJ1-2; the match to TRBD1 covers 7 bases. The CDR3 length is 15 residues. Germline V gene lookup returns CDR1 SGHDT and CDR2 YYEEEE. J lost 4 bases, V lost 4 bases, and 10 bases had no gene match.